The subject of this entry is one TCR beta chain. Its antigen remains unknown. A read error may produce the germline difference seen at one junction end. This sample is drawn from a study of T cells and Merkel cell carcinoma outcomes. Broader study findings: Reportedly, T-cell repertoire with density predicts Merkel cell carcinoma outcomes.

Profiled with immunoSEQ multiplex PCR; TCRdb holds only in-frame clones, not every one. This table has 7,000 to 10,000 clones, roughly 80% appearing once. Germline CDR1 is KGHSH and CDR2 is LQKENI. The CDR3 consists of 13 residues. This TCR came from a human donor with Merkel cell carcinoma. The source material was tumor tissue from Merkel cell carcinoma. This sequence joins TRBV18 and TRBJ1-6; D not certain. The chain's CDR3 is CASQQGYNSPLHF. For the CDR3, the DNA is TGTGCCAGTCAGCAAGGGTACAATTCACCCCTTCACTTT. Together with reference TRBV18 and TRBJ1-6, the CDR3 gives the full variable domain: NAGVMQNPRHLVRRRGQEARLRCSPMKGHSHVYWYRQLPEEGLKFMVYLQKENIIDESGMPKERFSAEFPKEGPSILRIQQVVRGDSAAYFCASQQGYNSPLHFGNGTRLTVT.